This TCR beta chain was profiled in a study of radiotherapy plus CTLA-4 blockade in lung cancer. Study conclusions and caveats: After treatment with radiotherapy plus ipilimumab, TCR clones that came from the tumor expanded in blood. Interferon-beta and early blood T cell clone dynamics reportedly predicted response best.

With respect to this clone: Its specificity is unknown.

Data came from immunoSEQ multiplex PCR; TCRdb stores just in-frame clones and leaves some out. The sample has over 35,000 clones; 75% to 80% are singletons. Germline values: CDR1 SGHVS, CDR2 FQNEAQ. CDR3 length equals 15 residues. V trimming: 3 bases; J trimming: 2 bases; junction bases outside the gene matches: 4. This rearrangement joins TRBV7-8 to TRBJ2-3, with 8 bases fitting TRBD2. Sequences were derived from peripheral blood, sampled from a patient treated with radiotherapy plus ipilimumab. The TCR was taken from a human donor with non-small cell lung cancer whose response to radiotherapy plus ipilimumab could not be evaluated. The CDR3 DNA reads TGTGCCAGCAGCTTGGGGACTAGAAACACAGATACGCAGTATTTT. This encodes CASSLGTRNTDTQYF.